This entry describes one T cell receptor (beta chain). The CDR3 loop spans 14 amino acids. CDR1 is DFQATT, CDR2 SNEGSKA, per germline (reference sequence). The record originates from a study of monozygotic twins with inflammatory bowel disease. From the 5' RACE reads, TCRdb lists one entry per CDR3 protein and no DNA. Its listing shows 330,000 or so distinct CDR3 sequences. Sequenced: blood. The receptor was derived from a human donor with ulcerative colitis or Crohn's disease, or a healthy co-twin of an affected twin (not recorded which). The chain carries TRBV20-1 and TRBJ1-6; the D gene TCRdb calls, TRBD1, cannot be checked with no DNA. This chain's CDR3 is CSARTGQTNSPLHF.